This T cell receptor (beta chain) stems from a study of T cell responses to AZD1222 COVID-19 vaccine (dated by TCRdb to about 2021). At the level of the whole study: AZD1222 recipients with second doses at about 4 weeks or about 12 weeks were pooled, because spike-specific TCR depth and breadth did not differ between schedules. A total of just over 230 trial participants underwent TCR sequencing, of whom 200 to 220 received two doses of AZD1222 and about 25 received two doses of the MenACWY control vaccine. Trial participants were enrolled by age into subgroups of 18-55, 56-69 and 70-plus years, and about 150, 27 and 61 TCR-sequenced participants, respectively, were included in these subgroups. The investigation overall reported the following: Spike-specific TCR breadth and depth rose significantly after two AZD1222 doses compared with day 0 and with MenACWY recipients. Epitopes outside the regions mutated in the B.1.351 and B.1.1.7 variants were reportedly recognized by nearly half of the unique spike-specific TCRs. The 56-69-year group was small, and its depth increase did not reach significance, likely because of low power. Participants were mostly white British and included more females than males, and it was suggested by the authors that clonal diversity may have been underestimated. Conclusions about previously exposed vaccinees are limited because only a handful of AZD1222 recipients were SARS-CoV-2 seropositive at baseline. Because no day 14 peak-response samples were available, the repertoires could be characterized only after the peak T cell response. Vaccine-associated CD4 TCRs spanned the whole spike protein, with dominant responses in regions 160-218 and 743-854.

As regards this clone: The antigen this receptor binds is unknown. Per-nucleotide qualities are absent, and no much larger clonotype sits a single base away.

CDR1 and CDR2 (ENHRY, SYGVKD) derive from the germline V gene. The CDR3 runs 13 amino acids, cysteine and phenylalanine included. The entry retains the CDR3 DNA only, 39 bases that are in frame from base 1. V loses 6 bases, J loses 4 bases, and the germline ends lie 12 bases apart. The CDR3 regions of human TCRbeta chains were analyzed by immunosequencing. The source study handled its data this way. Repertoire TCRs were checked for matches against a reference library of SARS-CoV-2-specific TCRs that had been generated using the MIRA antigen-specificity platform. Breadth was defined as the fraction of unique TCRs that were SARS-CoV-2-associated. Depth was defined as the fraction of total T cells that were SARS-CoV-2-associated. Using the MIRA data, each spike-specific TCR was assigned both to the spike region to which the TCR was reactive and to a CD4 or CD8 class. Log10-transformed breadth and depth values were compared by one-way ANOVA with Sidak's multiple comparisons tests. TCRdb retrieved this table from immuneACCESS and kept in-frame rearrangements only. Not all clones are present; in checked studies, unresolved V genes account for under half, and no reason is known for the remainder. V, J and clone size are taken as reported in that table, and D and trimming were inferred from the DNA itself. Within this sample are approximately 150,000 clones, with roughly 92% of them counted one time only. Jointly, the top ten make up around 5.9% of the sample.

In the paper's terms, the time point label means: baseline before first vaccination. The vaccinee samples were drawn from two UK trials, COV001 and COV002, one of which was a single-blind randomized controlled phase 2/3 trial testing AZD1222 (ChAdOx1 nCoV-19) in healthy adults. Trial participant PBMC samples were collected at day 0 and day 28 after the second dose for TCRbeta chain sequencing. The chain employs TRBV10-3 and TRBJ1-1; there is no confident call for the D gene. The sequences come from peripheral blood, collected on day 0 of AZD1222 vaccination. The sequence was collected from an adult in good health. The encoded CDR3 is CAISPRVATEAFF. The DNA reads TGTGCCATCAGCCCCCGGGTGGCCACTGAAGCTTTCTTT.